A single sample gave rise to the 10 T cell receptor beta chains below, sequenced in a study of shared clonotypes between healthy human individuals. Assay used: immunoSEQ multiplex PCR; TCRdb lists only in-frame clones, some missing. This sample has roughly 530,000 clones; about 96% occur once, and the top ten carry 0.055% to 0.075%. Material: naive CD4+ T cells sorted from blood. The subset was: CD45RA+ positively selected. The origin of the receptors is a woman in her 30s in good health.

The chain uses TRBV5-1 and TRBJ2-7, with a weak D call TRBD2 (6 bases). Trimming removed 4 bases at V and 0 bases at J, with 14 bases between. Germline V gene sequence: CDR1 SGHRS, CDR2 YFSETQ. The CDR3 extends over 15 amino acids. CDR3 sequence (DNA): TGCGCCAGCAGCAGGGCTAGCGCCTCCTCCTACGAGCAGTACTTC. It translates to CASSRASASSYEQYF. The whole variable domain, filled in from reference TRBV5-1 and TRBJ2-7, reads KAGVTQTPRYLIKTRGQQVTLSCSPISGHRSVSWYQQTPGQGLQFLFEYFSETQRNKGNFPGRFSGRQFSNSRSEMNVSTLELGDSALYLCASSRASASSYEQYFGPGTRLTVT.

This clone is a singleton in its sample. This sequence joins TRBV19 and TRBJ2-7; D gene ambiguous. From germline, CDR1 is LNHDA and CDR2 SQIVND (reference sequence). Trimming cost V 0 bases and J 6 bases, with 18 bases left between them. The CDR3 covers 16 residues. The CDR3: CASSIEPYPTGAEQYF. The CDR3 region has the DNA TGTGCCAGTAGTATAGAGCCATACCCTACCGGCGCCGAGCAGTACTTC.

The rearrangement joins TRBV30 to TRBJ2-6, with D possibly being TRBD1 (6 bases). The CDR3 consists of 15 residues. V was cut by 3 bases and J by 0 bases, with 9 bases left in between. From germline, CDR1 is GTSNPN and CDR2 SVGIG (reference sequence). The CDR3 DNA is TGTGCCTGGAGGGACAGAGCCTCTGGGGCCAACGTCCTGACTTTC. It is translated as CAWRDRASGANVLTF.

The DNA of the CDR3 is TGTGCCAGCAGCAAAGGACTGGGACTCTCCTACGAGCAGTACTTC. This translates into CASSKGLGLSYEQYF. The chain links TRBV27 to TRBJ2-7; D perhaps matches TRBD2 (6 bases). Germline CDR1 is MNHEY and CDR2 is SMNVEV (reference sequence). The CDR3 is 15 residues long. V was pared by 6 bases and J by 0 bases, with 15 bases between.

The chain uses TRBV20-1 and TRBJ2-1; TRBD2 is a possible D gene (5 bases). The CDR3 sequence is 11 residues long. Germline-derived CDR1 and CDR2 are DFQATT and SNEGSKA (reference sequence). V was trimmed by 7 bases and J by 12 bases, leaving 16 bases between them. The CDR3 nucleotides are TGCAGTGGCGGATACCTCGAGGGGCAGTTCTTC. This encodes CSGGYLEGQFF.

The rearrangement joins TRBV19 to TRBJ1-5; D may be TRBD1 (5 bases). Germline-derived CDR1 and CDR2 are LNHDA and SQIVND (reference sequence). Trimming shortened V by 3 bases and J by 0 bases, and 9 bases separated the two germline ends. The length of the CDR3 is 15 residues. CDR3 coding DNA: TGTGCCAGTAGTATGTTTCAGGGTAGCAATCAGCCCCAGCATTTT. Translation gives CASSMFQGSNQPQHF.

The chain uses TRBV15 and TRBJ2-7; 8 nucleotides line up with TRBD1. V dropped 1 base and J dropped 3; count of bases not matched to a gene: 5. Germline V gene lookup returns CDR1 LNHNV and CDR2 YYDKDF (reference sequence). CDR3 length: 15 residues. CDR3 nucleotide sequence: TGTGCCACCAGCAGAGTCGCACAGGGGGTCTACGAGCAGTACTTC. Amino acids: CATSRVAQGVYEQYF.

V gene TRBV27 combines with J gene TRBJ2-1, with 7 bases aligning to TRBD2. With V trimmed by 5 bases and J by 6 bases, 10 bases remained unmatched. Germline CDR1 is MNHEY and CDR2 is SMNVEV (reference sequence). The CDR3 covers 15 residues. The CDR3 loop reads CASSPHSGHRNEQFF. The CDR3 DNA reads as TGTGCCAGCAGTCCACATAGCGGGCACCGCAATGAGCAGTTCTTC.

Turning to this clone: A junction boundary mismatches the germline segment, possibly from a read error. J is TRBJ2-7 and V is TRBV20-1; no clear D gene. The length of the CDR3 is 10 residues. Germline lookup yields CDR1 DFQATT and CDR2 SNEGSKA (reference sequence). CDR3 amino acids: CSASWAGQNF. CDR3 DNA: TGCAGTGCTAGTTGGGCAGGTCAAAACTTC.

The chain uses TRBV6-1 and TRBJ1-1, with 7 bases lining up with TRBD1. The germline gives CDR1 MNHNS, CDR2 SASEGT. The CDR3 extends over 15 amino acids. J was trimmed by 5 bases and V by 1 base; bases with no gene match: 7. Here the CDR3 reads CASSEGAGGDTEAFF. The CDR3 nucleotides are TGTGCCAGCAGTGAAGGGGCAGGGGGGGATACTGAAGCTTTCTTT.